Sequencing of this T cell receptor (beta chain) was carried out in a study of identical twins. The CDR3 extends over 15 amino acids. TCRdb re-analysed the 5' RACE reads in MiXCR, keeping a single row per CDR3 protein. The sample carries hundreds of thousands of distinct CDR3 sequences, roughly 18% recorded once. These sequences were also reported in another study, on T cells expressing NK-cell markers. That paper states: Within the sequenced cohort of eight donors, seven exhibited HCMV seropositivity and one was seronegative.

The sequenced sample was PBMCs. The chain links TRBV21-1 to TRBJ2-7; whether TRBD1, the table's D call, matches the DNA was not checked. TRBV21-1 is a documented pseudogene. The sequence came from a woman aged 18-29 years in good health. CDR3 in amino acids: CASSYRDRVWNEQYF. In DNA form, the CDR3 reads TGTGCCAGCAGCTACCGGGACAGGGTATGGAACGAGCAGTACTTC.